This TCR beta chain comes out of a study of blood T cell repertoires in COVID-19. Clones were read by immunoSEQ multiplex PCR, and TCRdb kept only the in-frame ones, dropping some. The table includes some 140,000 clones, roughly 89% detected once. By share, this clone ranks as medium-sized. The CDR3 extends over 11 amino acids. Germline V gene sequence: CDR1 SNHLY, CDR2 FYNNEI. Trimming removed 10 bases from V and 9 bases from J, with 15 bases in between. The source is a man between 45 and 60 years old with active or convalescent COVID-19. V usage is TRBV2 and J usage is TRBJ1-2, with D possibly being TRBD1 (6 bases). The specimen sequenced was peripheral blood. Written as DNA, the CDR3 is TGTGCCACCGGGGGGACAACCAGCTACACCTTC. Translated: CATGGTTSYTF.